A single sample gave rise to the 25 T cell receptor beta chains below, sequenced in a study of blood T cells in healthy people across ages. A sample-barcoded 5' primer and a J-beta primer mix were used in a second PCR of about 6 to 11 cycles. TCRdb itself ran the 5' RACE reads through MiXCR, one entry per CDR3 protein. Here the sample spans hundreds of thousands of distinct CDR3 sequences, roughly 40% being singletons. The sequenced sample consisted of blood. These receptors came from a young man in good health.

This chain links TRBV5-4 with TRBJ2-1, with TRBD2 matching over 8 bases. Losses at the gene ends were 6 bases for V and 0 bases for J; bases not matched to a gene: 11. Germline CDR1 reads SGHNT; CDR2 reads YYREEE (reference sequence). The CDR3 covers 17 residues. The CDR3 loop is CASTPRGTSGSYNEQFF. In nucleotides, the CDR3 is TGTGCCAGCACTCCGAGGGGGACTAGTGGCTCCTACAATGAGCAGTTCTTC. Based on the CDR3 plus reference TRBV5-4 and TRBJ2-1, the full variable domain is ETGVTQSPTHLIKTRGQQVTLRCSSQSGHNTVSWYQQALGQGPQFIFQYYREEENGRGNFPPRFSGLQFPNYSSELNVNALELDDSALYLCASTPRGTSGSYNEQFFGPGTRLTVL.

A remark on this clonotype: A single base separates this from a much larger clone, so it may be a read error. This chain connects TRBV6-5 to TRBJ2-5; no definite D call. V lost 6 bases to trimming and J lost 11 bases, with 13 bases between them. This CDR3 has 11 amino acids. Germline V CDR1 and CDR2: MNHEY, SVGAGI. CDR3 coding DNA: TGTGCCAGCAGGGAAGCAGGAGAGCAGTACTTC. This encodes CASREAGEQYF.

This clonotype was found a few times. As DNA, the CDR3 is TGTGCCAGCGCCCCCCCCAGGGCCAGCTCTGGAAACACCATATATTTT. This codes for CASAPPRASSGNTIYF. The rearrangement links TRBV28 to TRBJ1-3; weak D call: TRBD1 (5 bases). This CDR3 has 16 residues. Trimming cost V 8 bases and J 0 bases, with 17 bases left between them. The germline gives CDR1 MDHEN, CDR2 SYDVKM.

The chain combines TRBV5-6 with TRBJ2-2; D may be TRBD2 (5 bases). This CDR3 contains 16 residues. Trimming removed 4 bases from V and 2 bases from J, with 15 bases in between. Germline-derived CDR1 and CDR2 are SGHDT and YYEEEE. The CDR3 loop reads CASSPDYLLNTGELFF. Here the CDR3 DNA reads TGTGCCAGCAGCCCTGACTACCTACTAAACACCGGGGAGCTGTTTTTT.

V is TRBV29-1 and J is TRBJ2-7, with D perhaps assigned TRBD1 or TRBD2 (5 bases each). The CDR3 is 18 residues long. Germline CDR1 and CDR2: SQVTM and ANQGSEA. V lost 1 base to trimming and J lost 4 bases, with 26 bases between them. The CDR3 nucleotides read TGCAGCGTTGAAGGCCTACCCGGGGCGGATCGAATAGGGTACGAGCAGTACTTC. Its protein product is CSVEGLPGADRIGYEQYF.

This clonotype was recorded a few times. The V call is TRBV6-5, the J call TRBJ1-2, with TRBD1 as a possible D gene (5 bases). The germline V gene has CDR1 MNHEY and CDR2 SVGAGI. The CDR3 is 13 residues long. V was cut by 2 bases and J by 3 bases, with 7 bases left in between. DNA of the CDR3: TGTGCCAGCAGTTACACGGGGCACTATGGCTACACCTTC. It codes for CASSYTGHYGYTF.

The genes are TRBV2 and TRBJ2-7; no definite D call. This CDR3 has 13 residues. Germline V gives CDR1 SNHLY, CDR2 FYNNEI. V lost 6 bases to trimming and J lost 2 bases, with 11 bases between them. The CDR3 spells CASSPYTAYEQYF. CDR3 coding DNA: TGTGCCAGCAGCCCCTACACCGCCTACGAGCAGTACTTC.

The gene calls are TRBV7-2 and TRBJ2-5; D unclear. The DNA end lines up better with TRBJ2-1; the J call may be wrong. CDR3 length: 14 residues. Germline V gives CDR1 SGHTA, CDR2 FQGNSA. The CDR3 sequence: CASSLVGEKETQFF. The CDR3 coding sequence is TGTGCCAGCAGCTTAGTAGGAGAGAAAGAGACCCAGTTCTTC.

A remark on this clonotype: The junction does not match germline at one end; this may be a read error. The rearrangement uses TRBV4-1 and TRBJ2-5; perhaps D is TRBD1 or TRBD2 (5 bases each). CDR3 size: 16 residues. Germline V lookup: CDR1 MGHRA, CDR2 YSYEKL. The chain's CDR3 is CASSQDSGTTQETLYF. The CDR3 DNA sequence: TGCGCCAGCAGCCAAGATTCCGGGACGACTCAAGAGACCCTGTACTTC.

This clonotype has just a few counts. The CDR3 sequence is CSADWGGGQETQYF. DNA for the CDR3: TGCAGTGCTGACTGGGGCGGGGGACAAGAGACCCAGTACTTC. This sequence joins TRBV20-1 and TRBJ2-5; 7 bases agree with TRBD2. J lost 2 bases, V lost 5 bases, and 8 bases had no gene match. The CDR3 has 14 residues. Germline CDR1 reads DFQATT; CDR2 reads SNEGSKA (reference sequence).

CDR3 DNA: TGTGCCATCGGGGTTAATGAGCAGTTCTTC. This codes for CAIGVNEQFF. The chain combines TRBV10-3 with TRBJ2-1, with D unclear. The CDR3 totals 10 residues. Per germline, CDR1 ENHRY and CDR2 SYGVKD. The V and J ends lost 8 bases and 7 bases respectively, with 6 bases between them.

V is TRBV5-1 and J is TRBJ2-2, with D perhaps TRBD2 (5 bases). V lost 7 bases, J lost 4 bases, and 17 bases lay in between. This CDR3 has 15 residues. Germline V gene data show CDR1 as SGHRS and CDR2 as YFSETQ. Here the CDR3 DNA reads TGCGCCAGCGCCAAGGACGGAGGCAGCACCGGGGAGCTGTTTTTT. Residues: CASAKDGGSTGELFF.

This clonotype was seen many times. V and J are TRBV20-1 and TRBJ2-7; D not resolved. CDR1 and CDR2 (germline): DFQATT, SNEGSKA (reference sequence). This CDR3 comprises 9 residues. Trimming removed 7 bases from V and 5 bases from J, with 6 bases in between. The CDR3: CSVIHEQYF. As DNA, the CDR3 is TGCAGTGTCATCCACGAGCAGTACTTC.

The chain recombines TRBV5-5 with TRBJ2-1; D may be TRBD2 (7 bases). Germline CDR1 SGHKS, CDR2 YYEKEE (reference sequence). This CDR3 has 16 amino acids. The V and J ends lost 0 bases and 7 bases respectively, with 17 bases between them. This CDR3 is CASSLAGGARRNEQFF. Written as DNA, the CDR3 is TGTGCCAGCAGCTTGGCTGGGGGGGCGCGACGGAATGAGCAGTTCTTC.

V gene TRBV6-1 combines with J gene TRBJ1-1; D not resolved. This CDR3 has 14 amino acids. CDR1 is MNHNS and CDR2 is SASEGT in the germline V gene. The V and J ends lost 1 base and 4 bases respectively, with 10 bases between them. The CDR3 reads CASSEVSGGTEAFF. The CDR3 DNA reads as TGTGCCAGCAGTGAAGTATCGGGAGGCACTGAAGCTTTCTTT.

This clonotype came up a few times. The genes are TRBV5-1 and TRBJ1-2; D is unresolved. This CDR3 is built from 15 residues. V was shortened by 0 bases and J by 3 bases, with 12 bases between the two germline ends. The germline CDR1 and CDR2 sequences are SGHRS and YFSETQ. CDR3 protein: CASSLGRPDHYGYTF. For the CDR3, the DNA is TGCGCCAGCAGCTTGGGCCGCCCTGATCACTATGGCTACACCTTC.

CDR3 loop: CATGGPSPTDTQYF. CDR3 nucleotide sequence: TGTGCTACCGGGGGGCCCTCCCCTACCGATACGCAGTATTTT. J is TRBJ2-3 and V is TRBV12-5; a weak D match, TRBD2 (7 bases). This CDR3 has 14 residues. Germline CDR1 is LGHNT and CDR2 is FRNRAP. V lost 10 bases, J lost 6 bases, and 20 bases lay in between.

The chain links TRBV2 to TRBJ2-1, with D possibly being TRBD1 (5 bases). Between the trimmed V and J ends, which lost 4 bases and 8 bases, there was a span of 15 bases. This CDR3 has 14 residues. Germline V lookup: CDR1 SNHLY, CDR2 FYNNEI. CDR3 coding DNA: TGTGCCAGCAGTGTTGGGCCCTCCAGGGATGAGCAGTTCTTC. The encoded protein is CASSVGPSRDEQFF.

In its sample, this clonotype was seen a few times. This chain uses TRBV27 with TRBJ2-1, with D unclear. The CDR3 contains 14 residues. Germline CDR1 and CDR2: MNHEY and SMNVEV (reference sequence). Trimming took 3 bases from V and 2 from J, leaving 8 bases between them. CDR3 sequence (DNA): TGTGCCAGCAGTTTTGAACCAACCTACAATGAGCAGTTCTTC. Translated, it gives CASSFEPTYNEQFF.

The V and J genes are TRBV27 and TRBJ2-3; no clear D gene. The CDR3 extends over 15 amino acids. The V and J ends lost 3 bases and 1 base respectively, with 11 bases between them. Germline V gene data show CDR1 as MNHEY and CDR2 as SMNVEV (reference sequence). CDR3 amino acids: CASSFGSGRTDTQYF. CDR3 sequence (DNA): TGTGCCAGCAGTTTTGGGTCGGGCCGCACAGATACGCAGTATTTT.

Only a few counts were recorded for this clonotype. The chain couples TRBV7-2 to TRBJ1-2; 12 nucleotides match TRBD1. In germline, CDR1 is SGHTA, CDR2 FQGNSA. V shed 1 base and J 5 bases; nucleotides not matched to a gene: 5. CDR3 size: 16 residues. The CDR3 DNA sequence: TGTGCCAGCAGCTTAGAGTGGGGACAGGGGGCTTATGGCTACACCTTC. This sequence encodes CASSLEWGQGAYGYTF.

This clonotype was observed a few times. The J gene is TRBJ2-1, the V gene TRBV10-3; no clear D gene. V shed 2 bases and J shed 9 bases, with 11 bases lying between them. Germline CDR1 ENHRY, CDR2 SYGVKD. This CDR3 is built from 13 residues. In nucleotides, the CDR3 is TGTGCCATCAGTGAGGTCGTAGACCTTGAGCAGTTCTTC. Translation: CAISEVVDLEQFF.

This chain links TRBV27 with TRBJ2-1; tentative D call: TRBD2 (6 bases). Trimming cost V 0 bases and J 6 bases, with 12 bases left between them. The CDR3 totals 15 residues. CDR1 MNHEY and CDR2 SMNVEV come from the germline V gene (reference sequence). CDR3 protein: CASSLSMEGPNEQFF. The CDR3 region has the DNA TGTGCCAGCAGTTTATCGATGGAGGGGCCCAATGAGCAGTTCTTC.

This rearrangement joins TRBV19 to TRBJ2-7; D uncertain. CDR1 is LNHDA, CDR2 SQIVND, per germline (reference sequence). The V end lost 5 bases, the J end lost 7 bases, and 24 bases lay between the germline ends. The CDR3 runs to 16 residues. The CDR3 DNA follows: TGTGCCAGTAGTCCCTCTTTGGGGTCTCCCTACAATGAGCAGTACTTC. Protein product: CASSPSLGSPYNEQYF. Filled out from reference TRBV19 and TRBJ2-7, the complete variable domain reads DGGITQSPKYLFRKEGQNVTLSCEQNLNHDAMYWYRQDPGQGLRLIYYSQIVNDFQKGDIAEGYSVSREKKESFPLTVTSAQKNPTAFYLCASSPSLGSPYNEQYFGPGTRLTVT.

About this clonotype: A much larger clonotype is one base distant, so this may be a read error. The CDR3 is CAGTSFPMNTEAFF. The DNA for the CDR3 is TGTGCCGGCACAAGTTTCCCTATGAACACTGAAGCTTTCTTT. The V call is TRBV12-3 or TRBV12-4, the J call TRBJ1-1, with unresolved D. The CDR3 totals 14 residues. The V end lost 11 bases, the J end lost 0 bases, and 16 bases lay between the germline ends.